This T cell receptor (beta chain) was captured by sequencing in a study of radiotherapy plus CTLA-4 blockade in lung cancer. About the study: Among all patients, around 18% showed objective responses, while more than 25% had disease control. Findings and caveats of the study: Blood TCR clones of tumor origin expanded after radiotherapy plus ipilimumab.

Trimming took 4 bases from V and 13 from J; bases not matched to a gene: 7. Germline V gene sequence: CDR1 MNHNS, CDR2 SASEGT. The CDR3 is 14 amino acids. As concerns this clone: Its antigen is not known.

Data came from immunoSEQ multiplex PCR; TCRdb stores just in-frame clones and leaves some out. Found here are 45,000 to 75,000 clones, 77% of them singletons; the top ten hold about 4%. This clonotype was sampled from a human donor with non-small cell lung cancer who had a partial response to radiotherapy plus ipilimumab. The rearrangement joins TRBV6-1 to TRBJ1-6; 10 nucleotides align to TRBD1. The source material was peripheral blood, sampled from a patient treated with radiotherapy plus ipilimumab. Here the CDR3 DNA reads TGTGCCAGCAGTGGACAGGGGGCGAGTCGGCCCCTCCACTTT. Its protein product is CASSGQGASRPLHF.